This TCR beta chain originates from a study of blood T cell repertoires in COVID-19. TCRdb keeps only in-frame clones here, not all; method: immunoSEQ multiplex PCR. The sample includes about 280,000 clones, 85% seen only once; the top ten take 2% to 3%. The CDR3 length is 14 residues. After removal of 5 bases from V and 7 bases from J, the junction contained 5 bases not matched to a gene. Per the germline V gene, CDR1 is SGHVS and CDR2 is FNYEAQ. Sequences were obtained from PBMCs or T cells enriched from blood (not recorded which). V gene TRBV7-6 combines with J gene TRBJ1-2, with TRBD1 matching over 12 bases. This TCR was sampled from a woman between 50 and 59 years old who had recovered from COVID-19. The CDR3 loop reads CASSPGQGAGGYTF. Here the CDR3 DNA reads TGTGCCAGCAGCCCGGGACAGGGGGCAGGTGGCTACACCTTC.